This TCR beta chain was recorded in a study of T cell changes during pregnancy in multiple sclerosis. Data came from immunoSEQ multiplex PCR; TCRdb stores just in-frame clones and leaves some out. The table has 80,000 to 130,000 clones, more than 90% seen once. CDR1 SNHLY and CDR2 FYNNEI come from the germline V gene. V was shortened by 8 bases and J by 6 bases, with 15 bases between the two germline ends. This CDR3 has 13 residues. Source: peripheral blood, taken in the second trimester of pregnancy. This receptor was identified in a female donor with multiple sclerosis, enrolled in a pregnancy study. The V and J genes are TRBV2 and TRBJ2-3; possible D gene TRBD2, 6 bases. The CDR3 region is CASLSGEIDTQYF. The CDR3 bases are TGTGCCAGCCTCTCGGGGGAAATTGATACGCAGTATTTT.